The 3 T cell receptor beta chains listed next were all sequenced from one sample in a study of shared clonotypes between healthy human individuals. The data were produced by immunoSEQ multiplex PCR, yet TCRdb's version contains in-frame clones alone and is incomplete. The sample lists some 2,100,000 clones; about 94% were seen once. The material sequenced was naive CD4+ T cells sorted from blood. Stated subset: CD45RA+ positively selected. The receptors originated from a man between 18 and 29 years old in good health.

The chain carries TRBV5-6 and TRBJ1-1; 7 nucleotides match TRBD1. Germline V gene data show CDR1 as SGHDT and CDR2 as YYEEEE. CDR3 length: 18 amino acids. The J segment lost 5 bases and the V segment lost 4 bases, leaving 20 bases of the junction unmatched. DNA of the CDR3: TGTGCCAGCAGCCCCCTCGGCCCGGGACAGAAGTCCCGGACTGAAGCTTTCTTT. It translates to CASSPLGPGQKSRTEAFF. Variable domain in full (rest from reference TRBV5-6 and TRBJ1-1): DAGVTQSPTHLIKTRGQQVTLRCSPKSGHDTVSWYQQALGQGPQFIFQYYEEEERQRGNFPDRFSGHQFPNYSSELNVNALLLGDSALYLCASSPLGPGQKSRTEAFFGQGTRLTVV.

The chain combines TRBV4-2 with TRBJ2-1, with 12 bases aligning to TRBD2. V lost 4 bases, J lost 8 bases, and 6 bases stayed unmatched. The CDR3 runs 15 residues. Germline assignment: CDR1 LGHNA and CDR2 YNFKEQ. This CDR3 is CASSRSTSGSYEQFF. CDR3 DNA sequence: TGTGCCAGCAGCCGGTCGACTAGCGGGAGCTATGAGCAGTTCTTC.

The V gene is TRBV5-1, the J gene TRBJ2-3; possibly TRBD2 for D (5 bases). Germline CDR1 is SGHRS and CDR2 is YFSETQ. The CDR3 totals 15 residues. Trimming cost V 0 bases and J 6 bases, with 14 bases left between them. The CDR3 DNA is TGCGCCAGCAGCTTGGTCGGTCCGAGGGTGGATACGCAGTATTTT. This translates into CASSLVGPRVDTQYF.